The rows below give T cell receptor beta chains drawn from one sample of a study of T-cell reconstitution after alpha-beta-depleted transplantation in children. MiXCR, applied by TCRdb to the PCR reads, yields one record per CDR3 protein. The sample consists of some 600,000 distinct CDR3 sequences, over 15% of them appearing once. The source was PBMCs from the stem cell graft donor, collected from the stem cell graft. The receptors derive from a human donor who donated a stem cell graft to a child with acute myeloid leukemia. CDR3s include the opening cysteine and the closing phenylalanine or tryptophan. Fields, in order: clone size, J gene, V gene, D gene, CDR3 DNA, CDR3 protein. D genes are given only for firm matches. Expanded clones get a size class; other rows say once, few or many, or leave the size out.

clone_size: few
j_call: TRBJ2-3
v_call: TRBV20-1
d_call: TRBD2
cdr3_nt: TGCAGTGCTAGGATCCCCGCCGCGGGGGGATTCACAGATACGCAGTATTTT
cdr3_aa: CSARIPAAGGFTDTQYF

clone_size: few
j_call: TRBJ2-1
v_call: TRBV6-5
d_call: NA
cdr3_nt: TGTGCCAGCAGTTACCTGTTAGCGGTAAATTCTTACAATGAGCAGTTCTTC
cdr3_aa: CASSYLLAVNSYNEQFF

clone_size: once
j_call: TRBJ1-4
v_call: TRBV6-2/TRBV6-3
d_call: NA
cdr3_nt: TGTGCCATCCGAAACAGGAATGAAAAACTGTTTTTT
cdr3_aa: CAIRNRNEKLFF

clone_size: many
j_call: TRBJ2-5
v_call: TRBV6-6
d_call: NA
cdr3_nt: TGTGCCAGCGATTCAACAGGGCGGGAGACCCAGTACTTC
cdr3_aa: CASDSTGRETQYF

clone_size: few
j_call: TRBJ2-5
v_call: TRBV7-2
d_call: NA
cdr3_nt: TGTGCCAGCAGCTTATTAGGGACCCAAGAGACCCAGTACTTC
cdr3_aa: CASSLLGTQETQYF

clone_size: few
j_call: TRBJ1-1
v_call: TRBV18
d_call: TRBD1
cdr3_nt: TGTGCCAGCTCCCGAGGACAGGGGGCTGGAACTGAAGCTTTCTTT
cdr3_aa: CASSRGQGAGTEAFF

clone_size: few
j_call: TRBJ1-2
v_call: TRBV5-5
d_call: TRBD1
cdr3_nt: TGTGCCAGCAGCTTGGTAGCAGGGGGCGTTGGTGGCTACACCTTC
cdr3_aa: CASSLVAGGVGGYTF

clone_size: few
j_call: TRBJ2-1
v_call: TRBV29-1
d_call: TRBD1
cdr3_nt: TGCAGCGCCCCCGACAGGGCCAACAATGAGCAGTTCTTC
cdr3_aa: CSAPDRANNEQFF

clone_size: few
j_call: TRBJ2-5
v_call: TRBV15
d_call: NA
cdr3_nt: TGTGCCACCGGCAGGCCTCAAGAGACCCAGTACTTC
cdr3_aa: CATGRPQETQYF

clone_size: NA
j_call: TRBJ2-1
v_call: TRBV7-9
d_call: NA
cdr3_nt: TGTGCCAGCAGCAACCGTAGAGTCTACGCGGGGTTCAATGAGCAGTTCTTC
cdr3_aa: CASSNRRVYAGFNEQFF

clone_size: NA
j_call: TRBJ2-7
v_call: TRBV5-6
d_call: NA
cdr3_nt: TGTGCCAGCAGCCGGACGAGCAACGAGCAGTACTTC
cdr3_aa: CASSRTSNEQYF

clone_size: few
j_call: TRBJ2-7
v_call: TRBV9
d_call: TRBD1
cdr3_nt: TGTGCCAGCAGCCCGCCGGGACAGCCTCCTTACGAGCAGTACTTC
cdr3_aa: CASSPPGQPPYEQYF

clone_size: many
j_call: TRBJ1-3
v_call: TRBV29-1
d_call: NA
cdr3_nt: TGCAGCGTTCTACCCATCACTGGAAACACCATATATTTT
cdr3_aa: CSVLPITGNTIYF

clone_size: few
j_call: TRBJ1-2
v_call: TRBV7-2
d_call: NA
cdr3_nt: TGTGCCAGCAGCTCAAATGGGGGGTCGTGGGGCTACACCTTC
cdr3_aa: CASSSNGGSWGYTF

clone_size: few
j_call: TRBJ1-2
v_call: TRBV7-2
d_call: NA
cdr3_nt: TGTGCCAGCACCGAGGGGCAGGGTGATCCCATCTATGGCTACACCTTC
cdr3_aa: CASTEGQGDPIYGYTF

clone_size: NA
j_call: TRBJ1-1
v_call: TRBV6-1
d_call: NA
cdr3_nt: TGTGCCAGCAGTGAGTTTAATCAGAACACTGAAGCTTTCTTT
cdr3_aa: CASSEFNQNTEAFF

clone_size: NA
j_call: TRBJ2-2
v_call: TRBV21-1
d_call: NA
cdr3_nt: TGTGCCAGCAGCAAAGTTCGGCTAGCGGGGGTGTGGAGCGGGGAGCTGTTTTTT
cdr3_aa: CASSKVRLAGVWSGELFF

clone_size: many
j_call: TRBJ2-6
v_call: TRBV20-1
d_call: NA
cdr3_nt: TGCAGTGCTAGAGGCATCTCTGGGGCCAACGTCCTGACTTTC
cdr3_aa: CSARGISGANVLTF

clone_size: many
j_call: TRBJ1-1
v_call: TRBV6-5
d_call: NA
cdr3_nt: TGTGCCAGCAGTTACTCCATTGAACGGAACACTGAAGCTTTCTTT
cdr3_aa: CASSYSIERNTEAFF

clone_size: many
j_call: TRBJ1-6
v_call: TRBV7-2
d_call: NA
cdr3_nt: TGTGCCAGCAGGGACAGCTCCTATAATTCACCCCTCCACTTT
cdr3_aa: CASRDSSYNSPLHF

clone_size: many
j_call: TRBJ1-6
v_call: TRBV10-1
d_call: NA
cdr3_nt: TGCGCCAGCAGCCCTGAGGGGATCAATTCACCCCTCCACTTT
cdr3_aa: CASSPEGINSPLHF

clone_size: few
j_call: TRBJ2-5
v_call: TRBV11-2
d_call: NA
cdr3_nt: TGTGCCAGCAGCTTAGGGGGCTCACAGGGTTTGGAAACGGAGACCCAGTACTTC
cdr3_aa: CASSLGGSQGLETETQYF